This T cell receptor (beta chain) was recovered during a study of T cell responses to AZD1222 COVID-19 vaccine. The method was immunoSEQ multiplex PCR; TCRdb's version includes in-frame clones alone and lacks a portion of them. The data show 130,000 to 150,000 clones, 90% to 95% seen once. Germline V gives CDR1 SGHDT, CDR2 YYEEEE. V lost 0 bases to trimming and J lost 3 bases, with 7 bases between them. CDR3 length: 13 residues. About this clone itself: Antigen unknown.

General observations from the study: AZD1222 recipients seropositive at baseline numbered only 6 or 7.

The receptor was derived from an adult who had recovered from COVID-19. This rearrangement joins TRBV5-6 to TRBJ2-7; perhaps TRBD2 as D (6 bases). Here the sequenced sample was peripheral blood, taken after recovery from COVID-19. DNA of the CDR3: TGTGCCAGCAGCTTGGGGACTATCTACGAGCAGTACTTC. It yields the protein CASSLGTIYEQYF.